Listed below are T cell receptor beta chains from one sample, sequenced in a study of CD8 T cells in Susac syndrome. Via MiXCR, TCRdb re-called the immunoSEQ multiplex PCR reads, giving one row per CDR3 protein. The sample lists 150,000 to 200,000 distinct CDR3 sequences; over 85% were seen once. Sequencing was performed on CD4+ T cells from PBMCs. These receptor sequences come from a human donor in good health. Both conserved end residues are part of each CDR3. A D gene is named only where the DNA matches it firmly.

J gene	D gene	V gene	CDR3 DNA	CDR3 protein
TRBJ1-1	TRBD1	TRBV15	TGTGCCACCAGCAGAGGCAGGGGGCTGAACACTGAAGCTTTCTTT	CATSRGRGLNTEAFF
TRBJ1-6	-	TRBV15	TGTGCCACCAGCAGAGATAGCCCGTCGTGGAATTCACCCCTCCACTTT	CATSRDSPSWNSPLHF
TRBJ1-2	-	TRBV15	TGTGCCACCAGCAGAGATCACGGTGGCTACACCTTC	CATSRDHGGYTF
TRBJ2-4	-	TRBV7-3	TGTGCCAGCAGCCCCTGGGGGGGCACGGACATTCAGTACTTC	CASSPWGGTDIQYF
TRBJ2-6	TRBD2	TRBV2	TGTGCCAGCAGTCGGGGGGTCGACTCTGGGGCCAACGTCCTGACTTTC	CASSRGVDSGANVLTF
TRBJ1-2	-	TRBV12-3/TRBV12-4	TGTGCCAGCAGTCCACGTGCTAACTATGGCTACACCTTC	CASSPRANYGYTF
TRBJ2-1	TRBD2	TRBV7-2	TGTGCCAGCAGCTTAGGTTCGGGGGGGGCGAGCAATGAGCAGTTCTTC	CASSLGSGGASNEQFF
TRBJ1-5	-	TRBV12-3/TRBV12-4	TGTGCCAGCAGTTTATATTACAGGGATCAGCCCCAGCATTTT	CASSLYYRDQPQHF
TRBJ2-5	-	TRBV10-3	TGTGCCATCAGCAGACAGGAGAGGCAAGAGACCCAGTACTTC	CAISRQERQETQYF
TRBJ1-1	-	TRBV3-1	TGTGCCAGCACCGGGACCCCGGGCACTGAAGCTTTCTTT	CASTGTPGTEAFF
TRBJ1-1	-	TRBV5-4	TGTGCCAGCAGCCCACGTATGAACACTGAAGTTTTCTTT	CASSPRMNTEVFF
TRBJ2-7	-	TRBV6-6	TGTGCCAGCAGTTACCAGGTACCTATCTACGAGCAGTACTTC	CASSYQVPIYEQYF
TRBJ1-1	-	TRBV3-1	TGTGCCAGCAGTCCGAACCCGGGAAGAGGTACTGAAGCTTTCTTT	CASSPNPGRGTEAFF
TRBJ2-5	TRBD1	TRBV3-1	TGTGCCAGCAGCCAAACCGGGACAGGAAAAGAGACCCAGTACTTC	CASSQTGTGKETQYF
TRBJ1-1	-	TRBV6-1	TGTGCCAGCAGTCCTATGGGGGGGGCTCGGGGTGAAGCTTTCTTT	CASSPMGGARGEAFF
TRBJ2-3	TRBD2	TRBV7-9	TGTGCCAGCAGCGTCCGCCAGCGGCTAGCGGGGGGAGATACGCAGTATTTT	CASSVRQRLAGGDTQYF
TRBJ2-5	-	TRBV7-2	TGTGCCAGCAGCTTTAAAGAGACCCAGTACTTC	CASSFKETQYF
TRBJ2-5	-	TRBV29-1	TGCAGCGTTGAGAAACAGAGCCAAGAGACCCAGTACTTC	CSVEKQSQETQYF
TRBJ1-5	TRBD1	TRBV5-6	TGTGCCAGCAGCTTAACAACAGGGGCAGGGCAGCCCCAGCATTTT	CASSLTTGAGQPQHF
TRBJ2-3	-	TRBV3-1	TGTGCCAGCAGCCAAGACGGAAGGGCGGCTCCGGATACGCAGTATTTT	CASSQDGRAAPDTQYF
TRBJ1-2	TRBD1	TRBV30	TGTGCCCAAGCCAGGGGGCCCTATGGCTACACCTTC	CAQARGPYGYTF
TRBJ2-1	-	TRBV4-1	TGCGCCAGCAGCCGAGCTGGGTATGAGCAGTTCTTC	CASSRAGYEQFF
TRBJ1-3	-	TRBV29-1	TGCAGCGCCGGACAGAACTCTGGAAACACCATATATTTT	CSAGQNSGNTIYF
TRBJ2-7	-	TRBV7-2	TGTGCCAGCAGCTTATCATGGGGTGAAGAGCAGTACTTC	CASSLSWGEEQYF
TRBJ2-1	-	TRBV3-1	TGTGCCAGCAGCCAAGATAGGCGGAACAATGAGCAGTTCTTC	CASSQDRRNNEQFF
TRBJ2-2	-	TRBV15	TGTGCCACCAGCAGAGAGGGGGTTTACACCGGGGAGCTGTTTTTT	CATSREGVYTGELFF
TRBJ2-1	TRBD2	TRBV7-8	TGTGCCAGCAGCCCATGGACTAGCGGGGGGGCGCATGAGCAGTTCTTC	CASSPWTSGGAHEQFF
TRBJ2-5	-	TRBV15	TGTGCCACCAGCAGAGGTCAGCTAGCGATCCAAGAGACCCAGTACTTC	CATSRGQLAIQETQYF
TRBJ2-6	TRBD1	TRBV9	TGTGCCAGCAGCGTAGGGCAGGGGGCCTTCTCTGGGGCCAACGTCCTGACTTTC	CASSVGQGAFSGANVLTF
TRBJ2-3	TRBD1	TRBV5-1	TGCGCCAGCGCCGAGCCAGGGGGAGATACGCAGTATTTT	CASAEPGGDTQYF
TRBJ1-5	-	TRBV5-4	TGTGCCAGCAACTTGACATTTCATAGCAATCAGCCCCAGCATTTT	CASNLTFHSNQPQHF
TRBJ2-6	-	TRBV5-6	TGTGCCAGCAGCTCGGGGTGGACTGGGGCCAACGTCCTGACTTTC	CASSSGWTGANVLTF